This entry lists 29 T cell receptor beta chains sequenced from one sample in a study of blood T cell repertoires in COVID-19. Clones were sequenced by immunoSEQ multiplex PCR, and TCRdb holds only the in-frame ones, with some missing. The data show around 400,000 clones, 70% to 90% seen once. Sequenced: peripheral blood. These receptors all stem from a woman aged 55-69 years with COVID-19, enrolled during active disease.

The chain combines TRBV6-6 with TRBJ1-6; D may be TRBD1 (5 bases). Deletions cut 8 bases from V and 2 bases from J, with 10 bases between. The V gene's germline CDR1 is MNHNY and CDR2 SVGAGI (reference sequence). The CDR3 covers 14 residues. This chain's CDR3 is CASQGETYNSPLHF. The CDR3 DNA sequence: TGTGCCAGCCAGGGTGAGACCTATAATTCACCCCTCCACTTT.

The chain is built from TRBV7-6 and TRBJ2-7; D unresolved. The V gene lost 5 bases and the J gene lost 4 bases, with 21 bases spanning the gap. CDR1 and CDR2 from the germline V gene are SGHVS and FNYEAQ. The CDR3 extends over 16 amino acids. The CDR3 nucleotides read TGTGCCAGCAGCCAAATGGTATCAGCGTCCACTTACGAGCAGTACTTC. Translating gives CASSQMVSASTYEQYF.

The CDR3 protein is CASSNSGTDTQYF. Here the CDR3 DNA reads TGTGCCAGCAGTAATTCAGGGACAGATACGCAGTATTTT. This rearrangement joins TRBV28 to TRBJ2-3, with a weak D call TRBD1 (5 bases). V dropped 5 bases and J dropped 3 bases, with 9 bases sitting between them. Germline V gene lookup returns CDR1 MDHEN and CDR2 SYDVKM. The CDR3 sequence is 13 residues long.

This clone was seen just once. The chain joins TRBV18 to TRBJ2-7, with 7 nucleotides matching TRBD2. Germline V gene sequence: CDR1 KGHSH, CDR2 LQKENI. The J segment lost 5 bases and the V segment lost 6 bases, leaving 7 bases of the junction unmatched. This CDR3 has 13 amino acids. This CDR3 reads CASSPTSIHEQYF. The CDR3 DNA sequence: TGTGCCAGCTCGCCGACTAGCATCCACGAGCAGTACTTC. Drawing the rest from reference TRBV18 and TRBJ2-7, the complete variable domain is NAGVMQNPRHLVRRRGQEARLRCSPMKGHSHVYWYRQLPEEGLKFMVYLQKENIIDESGMPKERFSAEFPKEGPSILRIQQVVRGDSAAYFCASSPTSIHEQYFGPGTRLTVT.

The gene calls are TRBV18 and TRBJ1-2, with a weak D call TRBD1 (5 bases). There are 14 residues in the CDR3. Trimming cost V 8 bases and J 3 bases, with 16 bases left between them. Germline CDR1 KGHSH, CDR2 LQKENI. In DNA form, the CDR3 reads TGTGCCAGCCAACTGAGCAGGGAAGACTATGGCTACACCTTC. Encoded protein: CASQLSREDYGYTF.

The V gene is TRBV2, the J gene TRBJ2-5, with 7 bases lining up with TRBD1. Losses at the gene ends were 8 bases for V and 4 bases for J; bases not matched to a gene: 4. Germline V lookup: CDR1 SNHLY, CDR2 FYNNEI. The CDR3 runs 12 residues. DNA for the CDR3: TGTGCCAGCCGGCAGGGGGTAGAGACCCAGTACTTC. It yields the protein CASRQGVETQYF.

CDR3 DNA: TGTGCCAGCAGCCCCGGACAGGGCCGCGGGGGCACTGAAGCTTTCTTT. It codes for CASSPGQGRGGTEAFF. V and J are TRBV7-8 and TRBJ1-1; TRBD1 matches 8 bases. The CDR3 runs to 16 residues. Per germline, CDR1 SGHVS and CDR2 FQNEAQ. Trimming cost V 5 bases and J 4 bases; bases outside gene matches: 12.

As to this clone: Since a much larger clone is just one base distant, this may be a read error. The chain recombines TRBV21-1 with TRBJ2-5; TRBD1 is taken as the D call from the table, unchecked against the DNA. TRBV21-1 is given as a pseudogene. CDR3 size: 10 residues. The CDR3 DNA sequence: TGTGCCAGCACCAAAGAGACCCAGTACTTC. It codes for CASTKETQYF.

In its sample, this clone was seen once. The chain uses TRBV14 and TRBJ2-7, with 9 bases aligning to TRBD1. CDR3 size: 15 residues. Germline V gives CDR1 SGHDN, CDR2 FVKESK. V lost 2 bases to trimming and J lost 3 bases; unmatched junction nucleotides: 5. The CDR3 region has the DNA TGTGCCAGCAGCCAAACCGGGACAGGGCGCTACGAGCAGTACTTC. Amino acids: CASSQTGTGRYEQYF.

This clone came up once. V and J are TRBV7-9 and TRBJ1-2; 11 nucleotides align to TRBD1. The germline V gene encodes CDR1 SEHNR and CDR2 FQNEAQ (reference sequence). The ends lost 4 bases at V and 3 bases at J; junction bases unmatched: 7. The CDR3 is 16 amino acids. Here the CDR3 DNA reads TGTGCCAGCAGCTCCTGGACAGGGGGCATTGACTATGGCTACACCTTC. Its protein is CASSSWTGGIDYGYTF.

The chain joins TRBV6-1 to TRBJ2-1; a weak D match, TRBD2 (5 bases). The CDR3 spans 15 residues. The germline V gene has CDR1 MNHNS and CDR2 SASEGT. The ends were cut back, 2 bases at V and 4 bases at J, with 12 bases in the middle. The CDR3: CASSESGIKYNEQFF. The CDR3 bases are TGTGCCAGCAGTGAATCGGGGATTAAGTACAATGAGCAGTTCTTC.

The chain joins TRBV19 to TRBJ2-3; D may be TRBD2 (5 bases). V gave up 5 bases and J gave up 1 base, with 16 bases separating them. Per germline, CDR1 LNHDA and CDR2 SQIVND (reference sequence). The CDR3 has 16 residues. The CDR3 DNA reads TGTGCCAGTAGTGCAGTTCCCGGGGAAGGCACAGATACGCAGTATTTT. It codes for CASSAVPGEGTDTQYF.

The chain has TRBV6-5 and TRBJ1-2; D gene ambiguous. The CDR3 totals 12 residues. Trimming pared 8 bases from V and 4 bases from J, leaving 11 bases between. Germline assignment: CDR1 MNHEY and CDR2 SVGAGI. This CDR3 reads CASSREGYGYTF. CDR3 in DNA: TGTGCCAGCTCTCGGGAGGGCTATGGCTACACCTTC.

The rearrangement uses TRBV5-1 and TRBJ1-6, with no clear D. Trimming left V 0 bases short and J 5 bases short, with 12 bases between. The CDR3 sequence is 16 residues long. Germline CDR1 and CDR2: SGHRS and YFSETQ. As DNA, the CDR3 is TGCGCCAGCAGCTTGGGCGGGGATAGGAATAATTCACCCCTCCACTTT. Residues: CASSLGGDRNNSPLHF.

The chain combines TRBV27 with TRBJ2-7, with D perhaps TRBD1 (6 bases). CDR3 length: 14 amino acids. From germline, CDR1 is MNHEY and CDR2 SMNVEV (reference sequence). Trimming pared 5 bases from V and 6 bases from J, leaving 17 bases between. The CDR3 here is CASSAYQGCCEQYF. CDR3 DNA: TGTGCCAGCAGTGCCTACCAGGGGTGTTGCGAGCAGTACTTC.

The chain recombines TRBV5-1 with TRBJ1-2, with a weak D call TRBD1 (5 bases). This CDR3 region has 16 residues. V lost 0 bases, J lost 4 bases, and 16 bases lay in between. Germline values: CDR1 SGHRS, CDR2 YFSETQ. The CDR3 bases are TGCGCCAGCAGCTTGGCCCCCCAGGGTTTGAGCTATGGCTACACCTTC. Residues: CASSLAPQGLSYGYTF.

This clone is a singleton in its sample. The V call is TRBV19, the J call TRBJ2-5; D is possibly TRBD2 (6 bases). This CDR3 has 15 residues. V lost 10 bases, J lost 0 bases, and 18 bases lay in between. Germline V gene sequence: CDR1 LNHDA, CDR2 SQIVND (reference sequence). The CDR3 DNA reads as TGTGCCACCAGCCTGGGCGGGGAGTACCAAGAGACCCAGTACTTC. Translation: CATSLGGEYQETQYF.

The chain uses TRBV9 and TRBJ2-3; D is perhaps TRBD2 (5 bases). The CDR3 consists of 16 residues. Per the germline V gene, CDR1 is SGDLS and CDR2 is YYNGEE. Trimming stripped 4 bases from V and 0 bases from J, with 15 bases between. CDR3 bases: TGTGCCAGCAGCTCTTTGGCGGGCTCTAGCACAGATACGCAGTATTTT. It specifies CASSSLAGSSTDTQYF.

This sequence joins TRBV5-8 and TRBJ1-4; D is perhaps TRBD1 (6 bases). The CDR3 length is 15 residues. V lost 5 bases and J lost 5, with 16 bases in between. Germline V lookup: CDR1 SGHTS, CDR2 YDEGEE. As DNA, the CDR3 is TGTGCCAGCAGTCCCTCCGGGACAAGAAATGAAAAACTGTTTTTT. Encoded protein: CASSPSGTRNEKLFF.

The chain couples TRBV6-5 to TRBJ1-2, with 8 bases aligning to TRBD1. V was clipped by 2 bases and J by 1 base; unmatched bases: 3. The CDR3 spans 15 residues. Germline V lookup: CDR1 MNHEY, CDR2 SVGAGI. DNA for the CDR3: TGTGCCAGCAGTTACGGGACAGGATTTAACTATGGCTACACCTTC. Translating it yields CASSYGTGFNYGYTF.

The chain recombines TRBV9 with TRBJ2-1; possible D gene TRBD2, 5 bases. Germline assignment: CDR1 SGDLS and CDR2 YYNGEE. The ends were cut back, 4 bases at V and 4 bases at J, with 21 bases in the middle. This CDR3 region has 17 residues. The CDR3 is CASSPPRSSAEYNEQFF. The CDR3 DNA sequence: TGTGCCAGCAGCCCCCCCCGAAGTAGCGCGGAATACAATGAGCAGTTCTTC.

The gene calls are TRBV19 and TRBJ1-5; 7 nucleotides agree with TRBD1. Looked up from germline, CDR1 is LNHDA and CDR2 is SQIVND (reference sequence). J lost 7 bases, V lost 3 bases, and 9 bases had no gene match. The CDR3 sequence is 15 residues long. The CDR3 is CASSIYRGGGQPQHF. Written as DNA, the CDR3 is TGTGCCAGTAGTATTTACCGAGGGGGCGGGCAGCCCCAGCATTTT. The entire variable domain, with the rest obtained from reference TRBV19 and TRBJ1-5, is as follows: DGGITQSPKYLFRKEGQNVTLSCEQNLNHDAMYWYRQDPGQGLRLIYYSQIVNDFQKGDIAEGYSVSREKKESFPLTVTSAQKNPTAFYLCASSIYRGGGQPQHFGDGTRLSIL.

This sequence joins TRBV4-2 and TRBJ2-1; tentatively, D is TRBD1 (6 bases). V was clipped by 0 bases and J by 9 bases, with 12 bases between them. Germline V gene lookup returns CDR1 LGHNA and CDR2 YNFKEQ. The CDR3 contains 14 residues. The CDR3 nucleotides are TGTGCCAGCAGCCAAGATAGCAGGGGCAGTGAGCAGTTCTTC. Protein product: CASSQDSRGSEQFF.

This sequence joins TRBV5-1 and TRBJ1-2; TRBD1 might be the D (6 bases). V was cut by 4 bases and J by 2 bases, with 12 bases left in between. Germline V gene lookup returns CDR1 SGHRS and CDR2 YFSETQ. The CDR3 length is 14 residues. CDR3 sequence reads: CASSPTTGNYGYTF. The CDR3 coding sequence is TGCGCCAGCAGCCCTACTACAGGGAACTATGGCTACACCTTC.

In its sample, this clone was seen once. The V call is TRBV9, the J call TRBJ2-5; TRBD2 aligns across 11 bases. The CDR3 totals 14 residues. Germline V gene lookup returns CDR1 SGDLS and CDR2 YYNGEE. V shed 4 bases, J shed 3 bases, and the junction held 2 bases outside the gene matches. The CDR3, as DNA: TGTGCCAGCAGCTTTAGCGGGGGGGAAGAGACCCAGTACTTC. As protein: CASSFSGGEETQYF.

As regards this clone: Relative to the germline gene, one junction end is altered; a read error may explain this. The V and J genes are TRBV7-9 and TRBJ2-7; 9 nucleotides line up with TRBD1. This CDR3 is 15 amino acids long. Germline CDR1 reads SEHNR; CDR2 reads FQNEAQ (reference sequence). The CDR3 region is CASSLGTGASDEQYF. The CDR3 DNA is TGTGCCAGCAGCTTAGGGACAGGGGCCTCCGACGAGCAGTACTTC. Full variable domain (outside the CDR3, taken from reference TRBV7-9 and TRBJ2-7): DTGVSQNPRHKITKRGQNVTFRCDPISEHNRLYWYRQTLGQGPEFLTYFQNEAQLEKSRLLSDRFSAERPKGSFSTLEIQRTEQGDSAMYLCASSLGTGASDEQYFGPGTRLTVT.

This clone was counted once. The chain employs TRBV11-1 and TRBJ2-1; the D gene is possibly TRBD2 (6 bases). The CDR3 is 14 amino acids. Germline CDR1 is SGHAT and CDR2 is FQDESV (reference sequence). The V end lost 5 bases, the J end lost 5 bases, and 13 bases lay between the germline ends. CDR3 sequence reads: CASSHRTGDNEQFF. The DNA of the CDR3 is TGTGCCAGCAGCCATCGGACGGGAGACAATGAGCAGTTCTTC.

This clone was detected once. This chain joins TRBV5-6 and TRBJ1-2, with a possible D match to TRBD1 (5 bases). The CDR3 length is 12 residues. Germline V gene sequence: CDR1 SGHDT, CDR2 YYEEEE. V lost 3 bases and J 5 bases, leaving 8 bases between the germline ends. CDR3 in amino acids: CASSSDTYGYTF. In DNA, the CDR3 is TGTGCCAGCAGCTCGGACACGTATGGCTACACCTTC.

This clone was seen repeatedly, ten times or more. V is TRBV4-1 and J is TRBJ1-1; D gene ambiguous. V gave up 3 bases and J gave up 0 bases, with 14 bases separating them. CDR1 and CDR2 (germline): MGHRA, YSYEKL. The CDR3 totals 16 residues. CDR3 residues: CASSQGRLSMNTEAFF. As DNA, the CDR3 is TGCGCCAGCAGCCAGGGGAGGTTGAGCATGAACACTGAAGCTTTCTTT.